The 13 T cell receptor beta chains below were found in one sample sequenced in a study of T-cell reconstitution after alpha-beta-depleted transplantation in children. Unique molecular identifiers were incorporated when the TCRbeta library was constructed. TCRdb ran MiXCR on the PCR reads and lists one entry per CDR3 protein. The sample lists a few hundred thousand distinct CDR3 sequences, roughly 26% occurring once. Source: PBMCs, taken before TCRalphabeta/CD19-depleted stem cell transplant. These receptors were collected from a girl aged 2 to 9 with Fanconi anemia, due to receive a stem cell transplant.

The chain links TRBV29-1 to TRBJ2-5, with 9 bases fitting TRBD1. The germline V gene encodes CDR1 SQVTM and CDR2 ANQGSEA. The CDR3 covers 14 residues. V shed 6 bases and J 5 bases; nucleotides not matched to a gene: 10. In nucleotides, the CDR3 is TGCAGCGTATCGACCGGGACAGGGCTCGAGACCCAGTACTTC. Protein product: CSVSTGTGLETQYF.

In this sample, this clonotype turned up many times. The chain recombines TRBV10-2 with TRBJ2-1, with 7 nucleotides matching TRBD2. V shed 5 bases, J shed 2 bases, and the junction held 3 bases outside the gene matches. The germline CDR1 and CDR2 sequences are WSHSY and SAAADI. The CDR3 loop spans 14 amino acids. The CDR3 DNA reads TGCGCCAGCAGTAGCGGGGTCCCCTACAATGAGCAGTTCTTC. Its translation is CASSSGVPYNEQFF.

The V and J genes are TRBV20-1 and TRBJ1-2, with D possibly TRBD1 on 5 matching bases. Germline CDR1 and CDR2: DFQATT and SNEGSKA (reference sequence). The V gene lost 0 bases and the J gene lost 0 bases, with 20 bases spanning the gap. The CDR3 spans 18 residues. The CDR3 DNA follows: TGCAGTGCTAGAGAGGGACGGGCAGGACCGACAGCTAACTATGGCTACACCTTC. It codes for CSAREGRAGPTANYGYTF.

The chain carries TRBV6-5 and TRBJ1-2, with D unresolved. The length of the CDR3 is 13 residues. V was cut by 2 bases and J by 4 bases, with 8 bases left in between. The germline CDR1 and CDR2 sequences are MNHEY and SVGAGI. The CDR3 DNA sequence: TGTGCCAGCAGTTACATGGGGTCCTATGGCTACACCTTC. It specifies CASSYMGSYGYTF.

This clonotype was detected only a few times. J is TRBJ2-7 and V is TRBV10-3, with 10 bases identical to TRBD1. The CDR3 covers 13 residues. Germline-derived CDR1 and CDR2 are ENHRY and SYGVKD. Losses at the gene ends were 9 bases for V and 4 bases for J; bases not matched to a gene: 6. This CDR3 is CAIRQGARYEQYF. CDR3 DNA sequence: TGTGCCATAAGACAGGGGGCAAGATACGAGCAGTACTTC.

This clonotype has ten or more counts. This chain links TRBV7-3 with TRBJ2-1, with D perhaps TRBD1 (5 bases). This CDR3 has 15 amino acids. Trimming left V 5 bases short and J 2 bases short, with 13 bases between. Germline loops: CDR1 SGHTA, CDR2 FQGTGA. CDR3 nucleotide sequence: TGTGCCAGCAGCCTTCAGGGAAAACCCTACAATGAGCAGTTCTTC. Protein product: CASSLQGKPYNEQFF.

This chain links TRBV28 with TRBJ2-7; TRBD1 matches at 11 bases. The CDR3 contains 14 residues. Looked up from germline, CDR1 is MDHEN and CDR2 is SYDVKM. V gave up 6 bases and J gave up 1 base; unmatched junction bases: 2. CDR3 DNA sequence: TGTGCCAGCAGCGGACAGGGGGCATCCTACGAGCAGTACTTC. Translating it yields CASSGQGASYEQYF.

The table lists this clonotype with many counts. The genes are TRBV7-2 and TRBJ2-3, with 13 bases fitting TRBD2. V gave up 5 bases and J gave up 6 bases; unmatched junction bases: 8. This CDR3 is 16 amino acids long. The V gene's germline CDR1 is SGHTA and CDR2 FQGNSA. The CDR3 loop is CASSTTSGRVADTQYF. CDR3 bases: TGTGCCAGCAGCACTACTAGCGGGAGGGTCGCGGATACGCAGTATTTT.

The J gene is TRBJ2-7, the V gene TRBV7-6; TRBD1 aligns across 9 bases. Germline lookup yields CDR1 SGHVS and CDR2 FNYEAQ. The ends lost 2 bases at V and 6 bases at J; junction bases unmatched: 5. CDR3 length: 14 residues. CDR3 in amino acids: CASSLQQGAFEQYF. For the CDR3, the DNA is TGTGCCAGCAGCTTACAACAGGGGGCTTTCGAGCAGTACTTC.

This clonotype has a handful of counts. The chain combines TRBV29-1 with TRBJ2-7; a weak D match, TRBD1 (5 bases). This CDR3 spans 12 amino acids. Between the trimmed V and J ends, which lost 6 bases and 3 bases, there was a span of 12 bases. From germline, CDR1 is SQVTM and CDR2 ANQGSEA. For the CDR3, the DNA is TGCAGCGTCCAGGGAAGGAACTACGAGCAGTACTTC. It yields the protein CSVQGRNYEQYF.

Ten or more counts support this clonotype. The chain couples TRBV7-2 to TRBJ2-7; D remains unclear. V lost 5 bases and J lost 3, with 5 bases in between. The length of the CDR3 is 11 residues. Per the germline V gene, CDR1 is SGHTA and CDR2 is FQGNSA. The CDR3 DNA reads as TGTGCCAGCAGCCGATACTACGAGCAGTACTTC. It encodes CASSRYYEQYF. The variable domain in full, with the rest retrieved from reference TRBV7-2 and TRBJ2-7, is GAGVSQSPSNKVTEKGKDVELRCDPISGHTALYWYRQSLGQGLEFLIYFQGNSAPDKSGLPSDRFSAERTGGSVSTLTIQRTQQEDSAVYLCASSRYYEQYFGPGTRLTVT.

The CDR3 DNA reads TGTGCCAGCAGTTTAGGGTGGACCAACGTCCTGACTTTC. Amino acid sequence: CASSLGWTNVLTF. J is TRBJ2-6 and V is TRBV28, with D unclear. Germline V gene data show CDR1 as MDHEN and CDR2 as SYDVKM. Deletions cut 2 bases from V and 8 bases from J, with 7 bases between. This CDR3 is built from 13 residues.

This chain connects TRBV6-5 to TRBJ2-2; TRBD1 aligns across 9 bases. Trimming at V came to 0 bases and at J to 2 bases, leaving 7 bases not matched to a gene. The CDR3 runs to 18 residues. Germline V CDR1 and CDR2: MNHEY, SVGAGI. CDR3 sequence reads: CASSYSILTGGNTGELFF. The CDR3 region has the DNA TGTGCCAGCAGTTACTCGATCTTGACAGGGGGAAACACCGGGGAGCTGTTTTTT.